This record concerns one TCR beta chain sequence. The target antigen is unknown. The data belong to a study of memory CD4+ T cells and cytomegalovirus serostatus. Study-level information: Of the healthy Belgian adults, fewer than 10 were CMV seropositive and about 24 seronegative.

Only in-frame clones appear in the TCRdb table, and some are missing; sequencing was by immunoSEQ multiplex PCR. In the table there are tens of thousands of clones, roughly 85% of which are singletons. Study-wide findings and caveats: Each of approximately 70 CMV-associated TCRbeta sequences occurred in one to five individuals.

The sort gate was single viable CD3+CD4+CD8-CD45RO+ cells for memory CD4+ T cells. Serum IgG to CMV pp150, pp28, p38 and p52 defined serostatus. This receptor was taken from an adult in good health and CMV-seronegative. Some clones in this sample may be carry-over from other donors' samples. Sequenced material: memory CD4+ T cells from blood.

Here the CDR3 reads CASSSSGRDGNEQFF. The CDR3 DNA follows: TGTGCCAGCAGCTCTAGCGGGAGGGATGGGAATGAGCAGTTCTTC. This chain links TRBV7-9 with TRBJ2-1; 12 positions agree with TRBD2. J was trimmed by 7 bases and V by 4 bases; bases with no gene match: 5. From germline, CDR1 is SEHNR and CDR2 FQNEAQ (reference sequence). The CDR3 totals 15 residues.